These T cell receptor beta chains were read from a single sample in a study of blood T cells in healthy people across ages. TCRdb redid the calling of the 5' RACE reads with MiXCR, one entry per CDR3 protein. Among about 670,000 distinct CDR3 sequences listed, around 38% were seen once. Source material: blood. All receptors derive from a man older than 75 in good health. Both conserved end residues are trimmed from each CDR3.

TRBV20-1	-	SAQQGPTYEQY
TRBV4-2	TRBJ1-2	ASSQGQESYT
TRBV20-1	TRBJ2-1	SASGRGRSNEQF
TRBV6-5	TRBJ2-4	ASRTKNIQY
TRBV4-2	TRBJ1-4	ASSPDRGIGKLF
TRBV20-1	TRBJ2-7	SAPAGLLYEQY
TRBV12-3/TRBV12-4	-	ASSLVMGTRGNEQY
TRBV7-2	TRBJ1-4	ASRTDRGLSEKLF
TRBV7-7	TRBJ2-5	ASSLAKGTEETQY
TRBV7-2	TRBJ2-1	ASRRGGAGEGLNEQF
TRBV29-1	TRBJ2-5	SVTAYNEQY
TRBV28	TRBJ1-5	ASSEGPKLQH
TRBV7-9	TRBJ2-2	ASSLARVVLVDTGELF
TRBV11-2	TRBJ2-6	VSSLGGGGGANVLT
TRBV29-1	TRBJ2-1	SVESVNEQF
TRBV29-1	TRBJ2-3	SVRGQGRITDTQY
TRBV11-1	TRBJ2-7	ASSLFGRDWSSYEQY
TRBV4-2	TRBJ1-2	ASSQEQGSGYT
TRBV20-1	TRBJ2-7	SATSSDWYEQY
TRBV6-2/TRBV6-3	TRBJ1-5	ASRPGTGHSNQPQH
TRBV10-2	TRBJ2-5	ATLAGGAGGREETQY
TRBV5-6	TRBJ2-1	ASSLVFTSGRFNEQF
TRBV6-2/TRBV6-3	TRBJ1-6	ASRRTTRDKSPLH
TRBV29-1	TRBJ2-1	SVELVLKYNEQF
TRBV4-3	TRBJ2-3	ASSQGSGTTDTQY
TRBV7-6	TRBJ2-1	ASSFGNEQF
TRBV6-2/TRBV6-3	TRBJ2-3	ASSPGLLQDTQY
TRBV7-8	TRBJ2-1	ASSQGAGGNERF
TRBV5-1	TRBJ2-1	ASSSEPGFNNEQF
TRBV29-1	TRBJ2-2	SALTRDTNTGELF
TRBV28	TRBJ1-1	ASSSLVDETGGTEAF
TRBV6-1	-	ASSGQGFFYEQY
TRBV6-2/TRBV6-3	TRBJ2-2	ASGYSGGPTGELF
TRBV3-1	TRBJ2-4	ASSQKGTHIQY
TRBV7-2	TRBJ2-1	ASSLGVGGRAADEQF
TRBV7-2	TRBJ2-5	ASSLVRQETQY
TRBV20-1	TRBJ1-2	SARDLVGDRGNYGYT
TRBV20-1	TRBJ1-5	SARVRGGPQH
TRBV30	TRBJ1-2	AWRKGGAEGYT
TRBV10-3	TRBJ1-5	AISGTGRGQPQH
TRBV12-3/TRBV12-4	TRBJ2-7	ASSLMPWTSGGTYEQY
TRBV29-1	TRBJ1-2	SVPRGAGDYGYT
TRBV5-1	TRBJ2-5	ASRWSSTGREAQY